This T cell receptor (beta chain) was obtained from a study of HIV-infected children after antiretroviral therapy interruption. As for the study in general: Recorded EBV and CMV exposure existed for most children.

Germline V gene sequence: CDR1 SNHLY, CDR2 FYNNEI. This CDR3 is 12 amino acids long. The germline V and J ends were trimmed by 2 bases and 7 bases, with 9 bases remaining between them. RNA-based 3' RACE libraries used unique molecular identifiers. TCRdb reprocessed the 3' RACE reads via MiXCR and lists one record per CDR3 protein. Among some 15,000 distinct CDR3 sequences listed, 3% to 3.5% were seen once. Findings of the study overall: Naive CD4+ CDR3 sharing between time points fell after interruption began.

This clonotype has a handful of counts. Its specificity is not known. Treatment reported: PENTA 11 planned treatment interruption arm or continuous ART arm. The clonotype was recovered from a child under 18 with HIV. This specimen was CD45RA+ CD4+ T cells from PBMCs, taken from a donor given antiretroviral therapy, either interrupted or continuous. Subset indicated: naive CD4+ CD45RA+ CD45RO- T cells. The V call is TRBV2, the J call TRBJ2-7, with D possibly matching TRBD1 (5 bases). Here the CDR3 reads CASSEQGMEQYF. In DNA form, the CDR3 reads TGTGCCAGCAGTGAACAGGGCATGGAGCAGTACTTC. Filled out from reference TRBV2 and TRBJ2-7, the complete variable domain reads EPEVTQTPSHQVTQMGQEVILRCVPISNHLYFYWYRQILGQKVEFLVSFYNNEISEKSEIFDDQFSVERPDGSNFTLKIRSTKLEDSAMYFCASSEQGMEQYFGPGTRLTVT.